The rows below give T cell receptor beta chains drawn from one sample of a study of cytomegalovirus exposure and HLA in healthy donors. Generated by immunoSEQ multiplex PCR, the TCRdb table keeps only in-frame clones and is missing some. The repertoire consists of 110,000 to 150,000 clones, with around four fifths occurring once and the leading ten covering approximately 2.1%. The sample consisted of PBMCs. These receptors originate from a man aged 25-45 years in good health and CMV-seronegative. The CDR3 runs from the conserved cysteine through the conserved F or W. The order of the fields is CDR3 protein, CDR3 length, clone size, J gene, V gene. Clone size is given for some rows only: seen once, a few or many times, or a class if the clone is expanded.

cdr3_aa: CASSRQGMRQFF
cdr3_length: 12
clone_size: .
j_call: TRBJ2-1
v_call: TRBV25-1

cdr3_aa: CASSPGLAGGPNTGELFF
cdr3_length: 18
clone_size: .
j_call: TRBJ2-2
v_call: TRBV11-3

cdr3_aa: CASSLVRGFTRRDANEQFF
cdr3_length: 19
clone_size: once
j_call: TRBJ2-1
v_call: TRBV5-6

cdr3_aa: CASPWGVGQPQHF
cdr3_length: 13
clone_size: .
j_call: TRBJ1-5
v_call: TRBV28

cdr3_aa: CAWSSGDGNQPQHF
cdr3_length: 14
clone_size: .
j_call: TRBJ1-5
v_call: TRBV30

cdr3_aa: CASPPPREGPYNEQFF
cdr3_length: 16
clone_size: .
j_call: TRBJ2-1
v_call: TRBV9

cdr3_aa: CSVESYGYTF
cdr3_length: 10
clone_size: .
j_call: TRBJ1-2
v_call: TRBV29-1

cdr3_aa: CASSLGFGATNEKLFF
cdr3_length: 16
clone_size: .
j_call: TRBJ1-4
v_call: TRBV7-9

cdr3_aa: CASPGQGTHEQYF
cdr3_length: 13
clone_size: .
j_call: TRBJ2-7
v_call: TRBV6-1

cdr3_aa: CASSAGGRVNEQYF
cdr3_length: 14
clone_size: .
j_call: TRBJ2-7
v_call: TRBV25-1

cdr3_aa: CATRREGTYEQYF
cdr3_length: 13
clone_size: .
j_call: TRBJ2-7
v_call: TRBV19

cdr3_aa: CASATPYNSPLHF
cdr3_length: 13
clone_size: .
j_call: TRBJ1-6
v_call: TRBV2

cdr3_aa: CASSLTDRSPADVYTF
cdr3_length: 16
clone_size: .
j_call: TRBJ1-2
v_call: TRBV5-1

cdr3_aa: CASRSQGGYGYTF
cdr3_length: 13
clone_size: .
j_call: TRBJ1-2
v_call: TRBV25-1

cdr3_aa: CSVESTVNYGYTF
cdr3_length: 13
clone_size: .
j_call: TRBJ1-2
v_call: TRBV29-1